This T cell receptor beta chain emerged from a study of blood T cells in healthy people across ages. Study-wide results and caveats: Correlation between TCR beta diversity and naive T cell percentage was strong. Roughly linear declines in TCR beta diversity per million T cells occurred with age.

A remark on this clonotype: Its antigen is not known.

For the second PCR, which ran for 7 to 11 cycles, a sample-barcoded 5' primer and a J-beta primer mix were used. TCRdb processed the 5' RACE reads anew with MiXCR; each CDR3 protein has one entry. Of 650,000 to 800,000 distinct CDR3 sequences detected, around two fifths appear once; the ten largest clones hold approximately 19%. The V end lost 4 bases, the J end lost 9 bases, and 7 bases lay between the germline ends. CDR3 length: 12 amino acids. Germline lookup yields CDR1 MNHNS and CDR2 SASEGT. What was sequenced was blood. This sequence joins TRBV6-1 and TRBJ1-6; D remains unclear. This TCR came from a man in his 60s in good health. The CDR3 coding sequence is TGTGCCAGCAGTGGAGATTTTTCACCCCTCCACTTT. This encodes CASSGDFSPLHF.